This T cell receptor (beta chain) was identified during a study of cytomegalovirus exposure and HLA in healthy donors. General study points: A list of 150 to 200 TCR beta chains associated with cytomegalovirus was given. Usually a TCR sequence was rare, but some public TCRs were found in many donors.

A few counts support this clone. What it binds is not known. Germline CDR1 SQVTM, CDR2 ANQGSEA. There are 11 residues in the CDR3. Trimming removed 7 bases at V and 5 bases at J, with 11 bases between. Generated by immunoSEQ multiplex PCR, the TCRdb table keeps only in-frame clones and is missing some. This table holds over 200,000 clones, around nine tenths found once. The donors were part of the approximately 120-subject validation cohort, which stood apart from the approximately 630-subject first cohort. The source is a woman between 18 and 30 years old in good health and CMV-seropositive. The chain couples TRBV29-1 to TRBJ1-2; D may be TRBD1 (5 bases). Sequencing was carried out using PBMCs. CDR3 amino acids: CSAIGGYGYTF. CDR3 nucleotides: TGCAGCGCCATCGGGGGTTATGGCTACACCTTC.